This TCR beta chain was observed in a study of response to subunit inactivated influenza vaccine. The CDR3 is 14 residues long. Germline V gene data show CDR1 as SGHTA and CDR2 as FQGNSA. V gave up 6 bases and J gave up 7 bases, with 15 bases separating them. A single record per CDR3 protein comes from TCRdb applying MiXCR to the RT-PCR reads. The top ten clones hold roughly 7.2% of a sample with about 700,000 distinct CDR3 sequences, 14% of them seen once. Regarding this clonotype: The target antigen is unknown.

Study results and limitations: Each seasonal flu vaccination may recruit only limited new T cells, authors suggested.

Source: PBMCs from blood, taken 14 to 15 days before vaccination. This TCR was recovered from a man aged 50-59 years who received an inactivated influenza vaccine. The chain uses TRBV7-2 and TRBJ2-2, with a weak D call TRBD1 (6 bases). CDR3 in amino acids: CASRSTGIDGELFF. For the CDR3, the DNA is TGTGCCAGCAGATCTACAGGGATCGACGGGGAGCTGTTTTTT.